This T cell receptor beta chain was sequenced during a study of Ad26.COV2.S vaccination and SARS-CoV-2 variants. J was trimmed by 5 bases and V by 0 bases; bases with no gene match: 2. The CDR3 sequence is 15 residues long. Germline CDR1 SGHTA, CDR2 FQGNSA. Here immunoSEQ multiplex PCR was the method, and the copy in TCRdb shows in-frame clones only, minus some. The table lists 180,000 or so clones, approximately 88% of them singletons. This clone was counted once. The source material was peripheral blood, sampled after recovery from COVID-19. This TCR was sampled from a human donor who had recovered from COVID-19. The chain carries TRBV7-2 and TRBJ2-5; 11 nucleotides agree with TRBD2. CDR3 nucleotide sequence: TGTGCCAGCAGCTTAGCCGGGACTAGCGGCGAGACCCAGTACTTC. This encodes CASSLAGTSGETQYF.